This T cell receptor beta chain is from a study of shared clonotypes between healthy human individuals. Recent acute infections and vaccinations were absent in the healthy HIV-negative adult donors. Adult Caucasians living in Nashville, Tennessee made up all of the donors. Findings and limits, study-wide: Relative to memory subsets, naive subsets generally showed larger estimated richness.

Note on this clone: Its matching antigen is unknown.

Some clones are missing from TCRdb's copy, which holds only in-frame ones; the method was immunoSEQ multiplex PCR. The repertoire has about 2.4 million clones, over 85% of them found once; the top ten carry about 0.38%. The origin of this receptor is a man between 18 and 29 years old in good health. Some clones in this sample may be carry-over from other donors' samples. Sequencing was performed on naive CD4+ T cells from PBMCs. Subset of the sample: CD45RA+ positively selected.

CDR3 protein: CASSIDPLNRDRGHHNEQFF. Written as DNA, the CDR3 is TGTGCCAGTAGTATAGATCCCCTAAACCGGGACAGGGGACATCACAATGAGCAGTTCTTC. This chain joins TRBV19 and TRBJ2-1, with 10 bases that match TRBD1. The CDR3 loop spans 20 amino acids. Germline values: CDR1 LNHDA, CDR2 SQIVND (reference sequence). J lost 5 bases, V lost 0 bases, and 16 bases had no gene match.